The next 7 T cell receptor beta chains were all read from a single sample in a study of T-cell reconstitution after alpha-beta-depleted transplantation in children. A TCRbeta library incorporating unique molecular identifiers was prepared. TCRdb reanalysed the PCR reads using MiXCR and keeps one entry per CDR3 protein. The sample shows 500,000 to 750,000 distinct CDR3 sequences, roughly 13% of them seen only once. This specimen was PBMCs, mostly from graft donor cells, taken 360 days after TCRalphabeta/CD19-depleted stem cell transplant. The receptors stem from a male patient aged 10-17 years who had a stem cell transplant for acute myeloid leukemia, so the T cells may come from the graft donor.

The chain couples TRBV10-3 to TRBJ2-1, with 7 bases matching TRBD1. This CDR3 comprises 15 residues. V lost 5 bases and J lost 6; bases outside the gene matches: 10. Germline CDR1 ENHRY, CDR2 SYGVKD. The CDR3 DNA sequence: TGTGCCATCAGTACAGGGGCACACTTGGGCAATGAGCAGTTCTTC. Translation gives CAISTGAHLGNEQFF.

This clonotype has a handful of counts. This chain connects TRBV12-3 or TRBV12-4 to TRBJ2-3, with 11 nucleotides matching TRBD2. This CDR3 has 18 residues. V was clipped by 7 bases and J by 0 bases; unmatched bases: 12. CDR3 nucleotide sequence: TGTGCCAGCACCTTGGGACTAGCGGTTCGGGCTAGCACAGATACGCAGTATTTT. It encodes CASTLGLAVRASTDTQYF.

The chain carries TRBV24-1 and TRBJ2-2; TRBD2 matches at 11 bases. The germline V gene has CDR1 KGHDR and CDR2 SFDVKD. The CDR3 is 14 residues long. The trim removed 9 bases at V and 1 base at J, leaving 0 bases unmatched. In DNA, the CDR3 is TGTGCCACCGGGACTAGCGGGAACACCGGGGAGCTGTTTTTT. Translating it yields CATGTSGNTGELFF.

This clonotype was observed a few times. This rearrangement joins TRBV20-1 to TRBJ2-7; the D is unclear. The germline V gene has CDR1 DFQATT and CDR2 SNEGSKA (reference sequence). This CDR3 contains 11 residues. Trimming cost V 6 bases and J 3 bases, with 9 bases left between them. Written as DNA, the CDR3 is TGCAGTGCCCATTTAGACTACGAGCAGTACTTC. Amino acid sequence: CSAHLDYEQYF.

This chain links TRBV18 with TRBJ2-7; D is ambiguous. With 3 bases removed from V and 2 bases from J, the gap between germline ends came to 11 bases. Germline values: CDR1 KGHSH, CDR2 LQKENI. This CDR3 has 14 residues. The CDR3 here is CASSPQPGTYEQYF. For the CDR3, the DNA is TGTGCCAGCTCACCTCAGCCTGGGACCTACGAGCAGTACTTC.

This clonotype was observed many times. The chain couples TRBV5-1 to TRBJ2-7; D remains ambiguous. CDR1 SGHRS and CDR2 YFSETQ come from the germline V gene. The CDR3 runs 12 residues. V lost 4 bases and J lost 0, with 5 bases in between. In DNA, the CDR3 is TGCGCCAGCAGCATCCACTCCTACGAGCAGTACTTC. Residues: CASSIHSYEQYF.

This chain joins TRBV11-2 and TRBJ2-7, with a weak D call TRBD1 (6 bases). The germline V gene encodes CDR1 SGHAT and CDR2 FQNNGV. The CDR3 runs to 13 residues. Trimming removed 5 bases at V and 5 bases at J, with 13 bases between. The CDR3 nucleotides are TGTGCCAGCAGCCCCAGGGGAGACCACGAGCAGTACTTC. Translating it yields CASSPRGDHEQYF. Full variable domain (missing parts from reference TRBV11-2 and TRBJ2-7): EAGVAQSPRYKIIEKRQSVAFWCNPISGHATLYWYQQILGQGPKLLIQFQNNGVVDDSQLPKDRFSAERLKGVDSTLKIQPAKLEDSAVYLCASSPRGDHEQYFGPGTRLTVT.